These 17 T cell receptor beta chains were sequenced from one sample in a study of shared clonotypes between healthy human individuals. Sequenced by immunoSEQ multiplex PCR; TCRdb stores in-frame clones only, minus some. The data contain about 2.4 million clones, over 85% of them singletons. The sequenced sample consisted of naive CD4+ T cells sorted from blood. This sample's subset: CD45RA+ positively selected. These TCRs come from a man younger than 35 in good health.

The rearrangement joins TRBV5-4 to TRBJ2-1; D remains ambiguous. The germline V and J ends were trimmed by 4 bases and 6 bases, with 14 bases remaining between them. In germline, CDR1 is SGHNT, CDR2 YYREEE (reference sequence). The CDR3 runs 14 residues. DNA of the CDR3: TGTGCCAGCAGCCGCAGTTCGGTGATCAATGAGCAGTTCTTC. Its translation: CASSRSSVINEQFF.

The CDR3 protein is CASSWRPGEGTEAFF. The CDR3 DNA follows: TGCGCCAGCAGCTGGAGGCCAGGGGAAGGGACTGAAGCTTTCTTT. The genes are TRBV5-1 and TRBJ1-1; D possibly corresponds to TRBD1 (6 bases). This CDR3 has 15 amino acids. The germline V gene has CDR1 SGHRS and CDR2 YFSETQ. V was shortened by 3 bases and J by 5 bases, with 17 bases between the two germline ends.

The V gene is TRBV28, the J gene TRBJ2-3; 7 bases match TRBD1. Germline CDR1 and CDR2: MDHEN and SYDVKM. The V and J ends lost 2 bases and 2 bases, in that order; junction bases with no gene match: 4. This CDR3 has 15 residues. CDR3 amino acids: CASSLRQGNTDTQYF. CDR3 DNA: TGTGCCAGCAGTTTACGACAGGGTAACACAGATACGCAGTATTTT.

CDR3 coding DNA: TGTGCCATCAACGACGGGACAGAAGAGACCCAGTACTTC. This codes for CAINDGTEETQYF. The genes are TRBV10-3 and TRBJ2-5; the match to TRBD1 covers 7 bases. The CDR3 loop spans 13 amino acids. Germline CDR1 is ENHRY and CDR2 is SYGVKD. Losses at the gene ends were 7 bases for V and 3 bases for J; bases not matched to a gene: 5.

The CDR3 region has the DNA TGTGCCAGCAGCTTAGGAAGTAAGAACACCGGGGAGCTGTTTTTT. It codes for CASSLGSKNTGELFF. This sequence joins TRBV11-2 and TRBJ2-2; D is unresolved. The CDR3 has 15 amino acids. V lost 1 base, J lost 1 base, and 7 bases lay in between. Germline CDR1 SGHAT, CDR2 FQNNGV.

V is TRBV5-1 and J is TRBJ2-1; D may be TRBD1 (6 bases). Per germline, CDR1 SGHRS and CDR2 YFSETQ. The CDR3 contains 18 residues. Trimming stripped 1 base from V and 2 bases from J, with 19 bases between. CDR3 sequence (DNA): TGCGCCAGCAGCTTGTCTTCAGGGGCGTCTGGTCCCTACAATGAGCAGTTCTTC. Translating it yields CASSLSSGASGPYNEQFF.

The chain couples TRBV29-1 to TRBJ2-5; TRBD2 agrees at 12 bases. The V segment lost 6 bases and the J segment 2 bases; nucleotides outside the gene matches: 7. The CDR3 has 15 residues. Germline CDR1 reads SQVTM; CDR2 reads ANQGSEA. The chain's CDR3 is CSVAGTSGPQETQYF. The DNA of the CDR3 is TGCAGCGTCGCCGGGACTAGCGGGCCACAAGAGACCCAGTACTTC.

As regards this clone: Other nucleotide sequences from this sample produce the same CDR3. The J gene is TRBJ2-5, the V gene TRBV7-3, with 8 nucleotides matching TRBD1. Per the germline V gene, CDR1 is SGHTA and CDR2 is FQGTGA. V gave up 5 bases and J gave up 5 bases; unmatched junction bases: 7. CDR3 size: 14 residues. The CDR3 DNA reads TGTGCCAGCAGCCTCCAGGGGGCTGGGGAGACCCAGTACTTC. It codes for CASSLQGAGETQYF.

The V gene is TRBV6-1, the J gene TRBJ2-7; D unclear. In germline, CDR1 is MNHNS, CDR2 SASEGT. The V end lost 6 bases, the J end lost 4 bases, and 19 bases lay between the germline ends. The CDR3 is 15 residues long. CDR3: CASSLYLLSGYEQYF. For the CDR3, the DNA is TGTGCCAGCAGCTTATACCTTCTAAGTGGGTACGAGCAGTACTTC.

The chain recombines TRBV11-2 with TRBJ1-2; D gene uncertain. CDR1 and CDR2 from the germline V gene are SGHAT and FQNNGV. The CDR3 has 13 amino acids. V shed 5 bases and J shed 4 bases, with 11 bases lying between them. The CDR3 sequence: CASSPRRGYGYTF. The CDR3 DNA reads as TGTGCCAGCAGCCCCCGCCGCGGCTATGGCTACACCTTC.

J is TRBJ1-3 and V is TRBV6-1; D uncertain. V lost 2 bases to trimming and J lost 4 bases, with 15 bases between them. Germline V gene lookup returns CDR1 MNHNS and CDR2 SASEGT. The CDR3 is 16 amino acids. In DNA, the CDR3 is TGTGCCAGCAGTGAATCGGCAGGCCCGGGGGGAAACACCATATATTTT. It encodes CASSESAGPGGNTIYF.

The rearrangement joins TRBV4-1 to TRBJ2-4; 7 positions agree with TRBD1. The CDR3 contains 16 residues. The V gene end was trimmed by 1 base and the J gene end by 8 bases; junction bases not matched to a gene: 11. Germline CDR1 and CDR2: MGHRA and YSYEKL. This CDR3 is CASSQGRGGGRDIQYF. The CDR3 DNA reads TGCGCCAGCAGCCAAGGCCGAGGGGGCGGGCGGGACATTCAGTACTTC.

This chain links TRBV6-6 with TRBJ1-1, with a weak D call TRBD1 (6 bases). With 11 bases removed from V and 7 bases from J, the gap between germline ends came to 17 bases. The CDR3 spans 12 residues. Germline loops: CDR1 MNHNY, CDR2 SVGAGI (reference sequence). This CDR3 is CASGAGKSEAFF. In DNA, the CDR3 is TGTGCCTCGGGGGCAGGGAAGAGTGAAGCTTTCTTT.

This clone has only one observation. The sample holds other DNA sequences that translate to the same CDR3. The V gene is TRBV9, the J gene TRBJ2-1; 12 nucleotides agree with TRBD2. The germline CDR1 and CDR2 sequences are SGDLS and YYNGEE. The CDR3 is 16 residues long. V lost 3 bases to trimming and J lost 4 bases; unmatched junction nucleotides: 5. CDR3 sequence: CASSATGTSGYNEQFF. The CDR3 DNA sequence: TGTGCCAGCAGCGCAACCGGGACTAGCGGGTACAATGAGCAGTTCTTC.

The chain employs TRBV10-3 and TRBJ2-3; D ambiguous. The CDR3 is 10 residues long. Germline V gene data show CDR1 as ENHRY and CDR2 as SYGVKD. V lost 6 bases and J 4 bases, leaving 2 bases between the germline ends. CDR3 DNA sequence: TGTGCCATCAGACCAGATACGCAGTATTTT. Amino acids: CAIRPDTQYF.

This chain joins TRBV25-1 and TRBJ1-2; possibly TRBD1 for D (5 bases). This CDR3 comprises 13 residues. Germline CDR1 and CDR2: MGHDK and SYGVNS. V lost 8 bases and J lost 4, with 14 bases in between. The CDR3 coding sequence is TGTGCCAGCTGCCCATTCAGGGCCTATGGCTACACCTTC. It codes for CASCPFRAYGYTF.

The chain employs TRBV9 and TRBJ1-6; D is perhaps TRBD1 (5 bases). Germline CDR1 is SGDLS and CDR2 is YYNGEE. CDR3 length: 15 amino acids. V lost 4 bases to trimming and J lost 0 bases, with 8 bases between them. The CDR3 DNA sequence: TGTGCCAGCAGCACCGACAGCTCCTATAATTCACCCCTCCACTTT. Its protein product is CASSTDSSYNSPLHF.